The rows below give T cell receptor beta chains drawn from one sample of a study of cytomegalovirus exposure and HLA in healthy donors. Using immunoSEQ multiplex PCR, the repertoire was profiled, and TCRdb retains in-frame clones only, with some absent. The data show about 210,000 clones, about 80% seen once. Sequenced: PBMCs. The receptors shown here come from a male donor in good health and CMV-seronegative. Each CDR3 is given with its conserved first and last residue.

v_call | cdr3_aa
TRBV19 | CASSTLVLAGVSLNEQFF
TRBV7-2 | CASSRGGRGYNEQFF
TRBV5-6 | CASSPGSRVSYEQYF
TRBV2 | CASSEALRIGRGRGEQYF
TRBV5-1 | CASSPGTGGSSEAFF
TRBV6-1 | CASSDGGGRNTEAFF
TRBV18 | CASSPRGTGTLNYGYTF
TRBV29-1 | CSVRTGSSYEQYF
TRBV27 | CASSFTRTSTDTQYF
TRBV28 | CASSQPLGQGADNEQFF
TRBV9 | CASSARVGPYNEQFF
TRBV15 | CATRAGTAYEQYF
TRBV7-9 | CASSDTGGRYEQYF
TRBV5-1 | CASSSQGSYNEQFF
TRBV7-3 | CASSLRGTLTGEGHTDTQYF
TRBV28 | CASSTGTGTLW
TRBV30 | CAWSVVQGDYGYTF
TRBV6-5 | CASSYSRGTGYTF
TRBV5-1 | CASSFITGSETQYF
TRBV5-5 | CASSLERRRVMYNEQFF
TRBV29-1 | CSVAAGGLYEQYF
TRBV19 | CASSPQGEQYGYTF
TRBV28 | CASSPPGGVSYEQYF
TRBV7-9 | CASSPRDRVRNSPLHF
TRBV4-3 | CASSQLTPTSGGASGELFF
TRBV5-4 | CASSLNGRGHSYEQYF
TRBV10-3 | CAISAGVTNEKLFF
TRBV28 | CASRMQGSYEQYF
TRBV19 | CASSQVTYGYTF
TRBV5-1 | CASSPDPAGGNTIYF
TRBV5-8 | CASSVGTGAIQETQYF
TRBV10-3 | CAISGGTSGQETQYF
TRBV5-1 | CASTSLGGSQDEQYF
TRBV28 | CASSSTDRGESTEAFF
TRBV7-9 | CASSFRARAYNEQFF
TRBV18 | CASSNVGEGQGYTGELFF
TRBV4-1 | CASSLGQPGYEQYF
TRBV5-5 | CASSLASGRAGGELFF
TRBV7-3 | CASSVGPSGGSYEQYF
TRBV7-9 | CASSSLAGGSTDTQYF
TRBV7-2 | CASSLKGLRPEQYF
TRBV29-1 | CSVGRMNTEAFF